These 17 T cell receptor beta chains were sequenced from one sample in a study of CD8 T cells in ankylosing spondylitis. TCRdb ran MiXCR on the 5' RACE reads and lists one entry per CDR3 protein. The sample holds approximately 250,000 distinct CDR3 sequences, around 8% seen once. Sequencing used blood, either unsorted or a sorted T cell fraction (not recorded which). These TCRs come from a female donor with ankylosing spondylitis or in good health (not recorded which).

Concerning this clonotype: A much larger clone lies one base from this, so it may be a read error. This chain links TRBV4-3 with TRBJ2-3; TRBD2 matches at 7 bases. Germline loops: CDR1 LGHNA, CDR2 YSLEER. The V gene end was trimmed by 0 bases and the J gene end by 6 bases; junction bases not matched to a gene: 9. CDR3 length: 16 residues. The CDR3 DNA is TGCGCCAGCAGCCAAGAAACGACTAGCTCGGTGGATACGCAGTATTTT. Translation gives CASSQETTSSVDTQYF.

This clonotype was observed a handful of times. The chain employs TRBV30 and TRBJ2-7, with D tentatively TRBD1 or TRBD2 (5 bases each). The CDR3 has 12 residues. V shed 5 bases and J shed 4 bases, with 12 bases lying between them. Germline V CDR1 and CDR2: GTSNPN, SVGIG (reference sequence). The CDR3 loop reads CAWLKGRYEQYF. The CDR3 DNA sequence: TGTGCCTGGTTGAAGGGACGGTACGAGCAGTACTTC.

This clonotype was recorded at least ten times. The chain combines TRBV18 with TRBJ2-7, with D possibly TRBD1 on 6 matching bases. Trimming removed 6 bases from V and 3 bases from J, with 9 bases in between. Germline values: CDR1 KGHSH, CDR2 LQKENI. This CDR3 is built from 12 residues. Here the CDR3 DNA reads TGTGCCAGCTCTCAACAGGGCTACGAGCAGTACTTC. This sequence encodes CASSQQGYEQYF.

V usage is TRBV7-2 and J usage is TRBJ1-4, with D maybe TRBD1 (5 bases). The length of the CDR3 is 14 residues. Deletions cut 5 bases from V and 8 bases from J, with 15 bases between. The germline CDR1 and CDR2 sequences are SGHTA and FQGNSA. This CDR3 reads CASSPGTWGEKLFF. The CDR3 DNA reads TGTGCCAGCAGCCCCGGGACGTGGGGGGAAAAACTGTTTTTT. Full variable domain (remainder filled in from reference TRBV7-2 and TRBJ1-4): GAGVSQSPSNKVTEKGKDVELRCDPISGHTALYWYRQSLGQGLEFLIYFQGNSAPDKSGLPSDRFSAERTGGSVSTLTIQRTQQEDSAVYLCASSPGTWGEKLFFGSGTQLSVL.

This clonotype appeared many times. The chain recombines TRBV20-1 with TRBJ2-5, with D perhaps TRBD2 (5 bases). Germline V gene data show CDR1 as DFQATT and CDR2 as SNEGSKA (reference sequence). Trimming took off 0 bases at V and 6 bases at J, with 11 bases between the two ends. The CDR3 extends over 13 amino acids. DNA of the CDR3: TGCAGTGCTAGAGATACTCAGCGGAAGACCCAGTACTTC. This translates into CSARDTQRKTQYF.

This clonotype was observed many times. The rearrangement uses TRBV3-1 and TRBJ1-1, with 11 bases fitting TRBD1. V shed 6 bases and J 10 bases; nucleotides not matched to a gene: 4. Germline V CDR1 and CDR2: LGHDT, YNNKEL (reference sequence). The CDR3 runs to 12 residues. The CDR3 sequence: CASSPGTGGAFF. CDR3 coding DNA: TGTGCCAGCAGTCCTGGGACAGGGGGAGCTTTCTTT.

There are many counts of this clonotype. CDR3 nucleotides: TGCAGTGCTAGCGGACTAGCGGGAGTAGGAAACATTCAGTACTTC. As protein: CSASGLAGVGNIQYF. The V call is TRBV20-1, the J call TRBJ2-4; 13 bases line up with TRBD2. The CDR3 is 15 amino acids. The germline V gene has CDR1 DFQATT and CDR2 SNEGSKA (reference sequence). V shed 3 bases and J 6 bases; nucleotides not matched to a gene: 5.

DNA of the CDR3: TGTGCCAGCAGCTTGTCAGGCCTCGAGCAGTACTTC. This encodes CASSLSGLEQYF. The chain joins TRBV5-5 to TRBJ2-7; no clear D. The CDR3 length is 12 residues. The germline V gene has CDR1 SGHKS and CDR2 YYEKEE (reference sequence). V lost 1 base to trimming and J lost 6 bases, with 8 bases between them. Full variable domain (missing parts from reference TRBV5-5 and TRBJ2-7): DAGVTQSPTHLIKTRGQQVTLRCSPISGHKSVSWYQQVLGQGPQFIFQYYEKEERGRGNFPDRFSARQFPNYSSELNVNALLLGDSALYLCASSLSGLEQYFGPGTRLTVT.

There are many counts of this clonotype. The V and J genes are TRBV18 and TRBJ2-7; TRBD2 matches 10 bases. V was clipped by 3 bases and J by 1 base; unmatched bases: 6. Looked up from germline, CDR1 is KGHSH and CDR2 is LQKENI. The CDR3 totals 16 residues. The CDR3 sequence is CASSPLAGVRSYEQYF. As DNA, the CDR3 is TGTGCCAGCTCACCGCTAGCGGGAGTACGATCCTACGAGCAGTACTTC.

Many counts were recorded for this clonotype. The J gene is TRBJ2-7, the V gene TRBV20-1; D is uncertain. The V and J ends lost 4 bases and 4 bases respectively, with 17 bases between them. This CDR3 spans 14 amino acids. Germline V CDR1 and CDR2: DFQATT, SNEGSKA (reference sequence). CDR3 in amino acids: CSAMGRDPWYEQYF. As DNA, the CDR3 is TGCAGTGCTATGGGCCGCGACCCCTGGTACGAGCAGTACTTC.

About this clonotype: At one boundary the junction diverges from the germline segment, which might be a read error. The chain recombines TRBV29-1 with TRBJ2-6; D possibly matches TRBD1 or TRBD2 (5 bases each). The germline V gene has CDR1 SQVTM and CDR2 ANQGSEA. This CDR3 has 13 amino acids. The CDR3 region is CNVGGTGANVLTF. In DNA, the CDR3 is TGCAACGTTGGGGGAACTGGGGCCAACGTCCTGACTTTC.

The sample holds many counts of this clonotype. The V and J genes are TRBV10-3 and TRBJ2-7; 7 nucleotides align to TRBD2. After removal of 6 bases from V and 0 bases from J, the junction contained 11 bases not matched to a gene. Germline CDR1 is ENHRY and CDR2 is SYGVKD. This CDR3 has 16 residues. The DNA for the CDR3 is TGTGCCATCAGGGGGGAGGGAGGGGCCAGCTCCTACGAGCAGTACTTC. Translated: CAIRGEGGASSYEQYF.

The chain couples TRBV6-2 or TRBV6-3 to TRBJ1-1; D remains unclear. V was pared by 2 bases and J by 8 bases, with 12 bases between. Germline lookup yields CDR1 MNHEY and CDR2 SVGEGT. The CDR3 sequence is 13 residues long. DNA of the CDR3: TGTGCCAGCAGTTACCTCCCTCGGATAGAAGCTTTCTTT. Amino acids: CASSYLPRIEAFF.

At least ten counts were recorded for this clonotype. The chain joins TRBV20-1 to TRBJ2-5, with D perhaps assigned TRBD1 or TRBD2 (5 bases each). V was cut by 0 bases and J by 2 bases, with 16 bases left in between. The CDR3 extends over 16 amino acids. Germline V CDR1 and CDR2: DFQATT, SNEGSKA (reference sequence). CDR3 sequence: CSARDGTIIVQETQYF. The CDR3 DNA is TGCAGTGCTAGAGATGGGACCATAATCGTACAAGAGACCCAGTACTTC.

This clonotype occurred many times. The gene calls are TRBV27 and TRBJ1-4; D might be TRBD1 (5 bases). The CDR3 covers 14 residues. The V gene's germline CDR1 is MNHEY and CDR2 SMNVEV (reference sequence). The V and J ends lost 7 bases and 7 bases respectively, with 16 bases between them. The CDR3 DNA reads TGTGCCAGCAAAACATGGGACCATAGTGAAAAACTGTTTTTT. Its protein product is CASKTWDHSEKLFF.

This clonotype has a count of ten or more. CDR3: CASSPLSTDTEAFF. The DNA for the CDR3 is TGCGCCAGCAGCCCCCTCTCGACAGACACTGAAGCTTTCTTT. The V and J genes are TRBV5-1 and TRBJ1-1; tentatively, D is TRBD1 (5 bases). The length of the CDR3 is 14 residues. Trimming pared 4 bases from V and 3 bases from J, leaving 13 bases between. Looked up from germline, CDR1 is SGHRS and CDR2 is YFSETQ.

This clonotype was observed many times. The rearrangement uses TRBV29-1 and TRBJ1-6; perhaps TRBD1 as D (5 bases). Deletions cut 4 bases from V and 8 bases from J, with 12 bases between. Germline-derived CDR1 and CDR2 are SQVTM and ANQGSEA. This CDR3 region has 13 residues. In nucleotides, the CDR3 is TGCAGCGTTGGACAGACTGCGGATTCACCCCTCCACTTT. This encodes CSVGQTADSPLHF.